This is a list of T cell receptor beta chains from one sample in a study of T cell responses to AZD1222 COVID-19 vaccine. Sequencing was performed with immunoSEQ multiplex PCR; in TCRdb, only in-frame clones are kept and a portion is missing. Here the sample spans around 100,000 clones, around nine tenths being singletons. The sequences come from peripheral blood, collected on day 0 of AZD1222 vaccination. Source of these receptors: an adult in good health. CDR3s include the opening cysteine and the closing phenylalanine or tryptophan. The D gene is left open where the match is weak. Clone size is not always given. Where it is, it says once, few, many or a class for expanded clones.

d_gene	abundance	v_gene	j_gene	CDR3nt	CDR3aa
-	-	TRBV6-5	TRBJ2-1	TGTGCCAGCAGTTACAATCACGGCTACAATGAGCAGTTCTTC	CASSYNHGYNEQFF
-	-	TRBV3-1/TRBV3-2	TRBJ1-2	TGTGCCAGCAGCCCCGGACACAGCTATGGCTACACCTTC	CASSPGHSYGYTF
-	-	TRBV5-6	TRBJ1-5	TGTGCCAGCAGCGGATCGACAGGCTCCAATCAGCCCCAGCATTTT	CASSGSTGSNQPQHF
TRBD1	-	TRBV7-9	TRBJ1-5	TGTGCCAGCAACGAGGGGACAGGCAATCAGCCCCAGCATTTT	CASNEGTGNQPQHF
-	-	TRBV12-3/TRBV12-4	TRBJ1-2	TGTGCCAGCAGTTTATCCCCGTACTATGGCTACACCTTC	CASSLSPYYGYTF
-	few	TRBV11-2	TRBJ2-2	TGTGCCAGCTCCAACCCCGGGGAGCTGTTTTTT	CASSNPGELFF
TRBD1	-	TRBV5-4	TRBJ2-7	TGTGCCAGCAGCTCGGGACAGGGTCCCTACGAGCAGTACTTC	CASSSGQGPYEQYF
-	-	TRBV7-9	TRBJ1-2	TGTGCCAGCAGCCTTGGACAGAATGACTATGGCTACACCTTC	CASSLGQNDYGYTF
-	-	TRBV3-1/TRBV3-2	TRBJ1-2	TGTGCCAGCAGCCCTGACAAGGGCCAGCATGGCTACACCTTC	CASSPDKGQHGYTF
-	-	TRBV5-6	TRBJ2-5	TGTGCCAGCAGCTCTGTCGGGTGGCAAGAGACCCAGTACTTC	CASSSVGWQETQYF
-	-	TRBV21-1	TRBJ2-7	TGTGCCAGCCGGGTGTTGGGCGACCCCGCAACCTACGAGCAGTACTTC	CASRVLGDPATYEQYF
-	-	TRBV29-1	TRBJ1-2	TGCAGCGTTGAAAGTCGTCTTGGCTACACCTTC	CSVESRLGYTF
-	-	TRBV30	TRBJ1-2	TGTGCCTGGAGTGTAGGTTTTTCGGGGGCTCGCGGCTACACCTTC	CAWSVGFSGARGYTF
TRBD1	-	TRBV5-4	TRBJ1-1	TGTGCCAGCAGCTTGCAGGGGGGAACTGAAGCTTTCTTT	CASSLQGGTEAFF
-	-	TRBV7-6	TRBJ2-1	TGTGCCAGCAGCTTAGGAGTGGGGTCCTACAATGAGCAGTTCTTC	CASSLGVGSYNEQFF
-	-	TRBV19	TRBJ1-3	TGTGCCAGTAGTACCCTAACAGGGTCCGGAAACACCATATATTTT	CASSTLTGSGNTIYF
-	-	TRBV5-5	TRBJ1-3	TGTGCCAGCAGCTTGCTGGCCGACTCTGGAAACACCATATATTTT	CASSLLADSGNTIYF
TRBD1	once	TRBV6-5	TRBJ1-6	TGTGCCAGCAGTTACTCAACCGGGACAGGCGTTTCACCCCTCCACTTT	CASSYSTGTGVSPLHF
-	-	TRBV19	TRBJ1-1	TGTGCCAGTAGGCCAGGGGTGTACACTGAAGCTTTCTTT	CASRPGVYTEAFF
TRBD2	-	TRBV5-1	TRBJ2-1	TGCGCCAGCAGTTACTACTGGACTAGCGGGAGAAGTGATGAGCAGTTCTTC	CASSYYWTSGRSDEQFF
-	-	TRBV5-1	TRBJ1-1	TGCGCCAGCAGCCCCCGAGGGGGGGTCGCCGTCACTGAAGCTTTCTTT	CASSPRGGVAVTEAFF
TRBD2	-	TRBV10-3	TRBJ2-1	TGTGCCATCAGCCAGACGCCGGGGACTATATACAATGAGCAGTTCTTC	CAISQTPGTIYNEQFF
-	-	TRBV2	TRBJ2-3	TGTGCCAGCACAGAGGCTGCAAATACGCAGTATTTT	CASTEAANTQYF
-	-	TRBV11-2	TRBJ1-1	TGTGCCAGCAGCTTAGCCGTGGGAAACCCTGAAGCTTTCTTT	CASSLAVGNPEAFF
-	-	TRBV5-1	TRBJ2-2	TGCGCCAGCAGCTTGGCCTCCGCGGGGCAGGGCTGGATAAACACCGGGGAGCTGTTTTTT	CASSLASAGQGWINTGELFF
TRBD1	few	TRBV2	TRBJ2-5	TGTGCCAGCGGAAGAGCCGGGACAGGACAAGAGACCCAGTACTTC	CASGRAGTGQETQYF
TRBD1	-	TRBV27	TRBJ1-6	TGTGCCAGCAGTCCAGACAGGGCTCCGAGCTCCTATAATTCACCCCTCCACTTT	CASSPDRAPSSYNSPLHF
-	few	TRBV29-1	TRBJ1-2	TGCAGCGCCTGGGGGAGCTATGGCTACACCTTC	CSAWGSYGYTF
TRBD1	-	TRBV7-9	TRBJ1-1	TGTGCCAGCAGCTTCGGACAGGTAGGCACTGAAGCTTTCTTT	CASSFGQVGTEAFF
-	-	TRBV27	TRBJ2-7	TGTGCCAGCAGTTCGAACTCCTACGAGCAGTACTTC	CASSSNSYEQYF
TRBD1	-	TRBV6-6	TRBJ1-2	TGTGCCAGCAGGCCCGGACAGGGGGCAGGTTATGGCTACACCTTC	CASRPGQGAGYGYTF
-	-	TRBV6-1	TRBJ2-5	TGTGCCAGCAGTGAAGGATCCGGCGAGACCCAGTACTTC	CASSEGSGETQYF
-	-	TRBV5-1	TRBJ2-2	TGCGCCAGCAGCTACGGGGGGAACACCGGGGAGCTGTTTTTT	CASSYGGNTGELFF
-	-	TRBV3-1/TRBV3-2	TRBJ1-1	TGTGCCAGCAGCCGAATCAGGGGCACTGAAGCTTTCTTT	CASSRIRGTEAFF
-	-	TRBV6-4	TRBJ2-7	TGTGCCAGCAGCCACGTCGCAGTTACCTACGAGCAGTACTTC	CASSHVAVTYEQYF
-	-	TRBV6-4	TRBJ2-7	TGTGCCAGCAGTGAACAGGGCGGCGGCGAGCAGTACTTC	CASSEQGGGEQYF
-	-	TRBV6-5	TRBJ2-7	TGTGCCAGCAGCAACAACCGGGGACCCTACGAGCAGTACTTC	CASSNNRGPYEQYF
-	-	TRBV28	TRBJ2-7	TGTGCCAGCAGTTTGGGGGTAGGGCAGCGCAACGAGCAGTACTTC	CASSLGVGQRNEQYF
-	-	TRBV18	TRBJ1-1	TGTGCCAGCTCGCCGAACCAAAACACTGAAGCTTTCTTT	CASSPNQNTEAFF
TRBD1	-	TRBV5-6	TRBJ1-5	TGTGCCAGCAGCTCCCGGGAGGGGGCAGATCAGCCCCAGCATTTT	CASSSREGADQPQHF
-	-	TRBV5-1	TRBJ2-3	TGCGCCAGCAGCTTGGCCTTGAGCCAGTTCGACGATACGCAGTATTTT	CASSLALSQFDDTQYF
-	once	TRBV2	TRBJ1-2	TGTGCCAGCAGTGAAGCAGGGAGGGATAACTATGGCTACACCTTC	CASSEAGRDNYGYTF
-	-	TRBV7-3	TRBJ2-3	TGTGCCAGCAGCGCCCAAAGGGGACGCACAGATACGCAGTATTTT	CASSAQRGRTDTQYF
-	-	TRBV5-5	TRBJ2-7	TGTGCCAGCACCCCGGCGGAGTCCTACGAGCAGTACTTC	CASTPAESYEQYF
-	-	TRBV12-2	TRBJ2-1	TGTGCAAGTCTCCGAGGGACTAGCGGTACCTACAATGAGCAGTTCTTC	CASLRGTSGTYNEQFF
-	-	TRBV7-2	TRBJ1-5	TGTGCCAGCAGCTTAGTAGGCGGTTTTCAGCCCCAGCATTTT	CASSLVGGFQPQHF
-	-	TRBV11-1	TRBJ2-7	TGTGCCAGCAGCTTGGCGGAAAGCTCCTACGAGCAGTACTTC	CASSLAESSYEQYF
-	few	TRBV6-5	TRBJ1-5	TGTGCCAGCAGCTCGGCCAGCATTAGCAATCAGCCCCAGCATTTT	CASSSASISNQPQHF
-	-	TRBV6-5	TRBJ1-1	TGTGCCAGCAGTTATTGGGGAGGGTGGAACACTGAAGCTTTCTTT	CASSYWGGWNTEAFF
-	-	TRBV25-1	TRBJ1-1	TGTGCCAGCAGTACCCTTGGGACGGGGAACACTGAAGCTTTCTTT	CASSTLGTGNTEAFF
-	-	TRBV2	TRBJ1-1	TGTGCCAGCGGGGAGGTGGGGTTGGGGAACACTGAAGCTTTCTTT	CASGEVGLGNTEAFF
-	-	TRBV19	TRBJ1-5	TGTGCCAGTACCCCCGGGGAAAGCAATCAGCCCCAGCATTTT	CASTPGESNQPQHF
-	-	TRBV5-1	TRBJ1-1	TGCGCCAGCAGCTTGGTGGGTGGCCTGAGGACTGAAGCTTTCTTT	CASSLVGGLRTEAFF
-	-	TRBV11-2	TRBJ2-2	TGTGCCAGCAGCTTAGACTGGGCCACCGGGGAGCTGTTTTTT	CASSLDWATGELFF
TRBD2	-	TRBV7-2	TRBJ2-1	TGTGCCAGCAGCCTTAGCGGGGGAGCCCCCCCACCTAACAATGAGCAGTTCTTC	CASSLSGGAPPPNNEQFF
-	-	TRBV5-4	TRBJ2-5	TGTGCCAGCAGCTTGGGAGGGGACCAGCAAGAGACCCAGTACTTC	CASSLGGDQQETQYF
TRBD1	-	TRBV2	TRBJ1-5	TGTGCCAGCAGGAACGGACAGGGGTGGAATCAGCCCCAGCATTTT	CASRNGQGWNQPQHF
-	-	TRBV6-2/TRBV6-3	TRBJ2-5	TGTGCCAGCAGTTACTCTGGGCCCCCCCAAGAGACCCAGTACTTC	CASSYSGPPQETQYF
-	-	TRBV7-9	TRBJ2-7	TGTGCCAGCAGCTTACCAGGGCCCTCCTACGAGCAGTACTTC	CASSLPGPSYEQYF